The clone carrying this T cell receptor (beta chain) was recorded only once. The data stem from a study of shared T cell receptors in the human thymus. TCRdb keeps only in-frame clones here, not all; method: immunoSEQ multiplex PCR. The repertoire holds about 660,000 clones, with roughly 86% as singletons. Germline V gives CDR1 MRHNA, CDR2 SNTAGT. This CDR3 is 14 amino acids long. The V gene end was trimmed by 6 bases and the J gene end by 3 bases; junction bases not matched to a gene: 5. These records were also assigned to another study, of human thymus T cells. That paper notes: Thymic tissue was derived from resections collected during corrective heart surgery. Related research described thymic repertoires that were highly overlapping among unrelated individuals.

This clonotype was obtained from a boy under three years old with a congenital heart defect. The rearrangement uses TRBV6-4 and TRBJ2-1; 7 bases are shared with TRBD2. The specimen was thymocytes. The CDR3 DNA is TGTGCCAGCAGGGCCGTAGCGGGCTACAATGAGCAGTTCTTC. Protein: CASRAVAGYNEQFF.